This T cell receptor (beta chain) came from a study of cytomegalovirus exposure and HLA in healthy donors. About the research overall: Researchers found that less than 90% of fewer than 450 genotyped donors fell within the Caucasian-associated ancestry cluster.

Remarks on this clone: No antigen is known for it.

This CDR3 contains 12 residues. Per the germline V gene, CDR1 is MDHEN and CDR2 is SYDVKM. V was shortened by 3 bases and J by 2 bases, with 4 bases between the two germline ends. 13 Jbeta primers and 60 Vbeta primers were used for the PCR. Using immunoSEQ multiplex PCR, the repertoire was profiled, and TCRdb retains in-frame clones only, with some absent. The repertoire holds about 43,000 clones, with 60% to 70% as singletons. Study-level points and caveats: Cytomegalovirus-associated TCR beta chains were listed, numbering roughly 150. Rates of TCR association differed by HLA locus in a later analysis, with DRB1 highest and HLA-C lowest.

The sequence came from a man aged 55 to 70 in good health and CMV-seropositive. Material: PBMCs. The chain is built from TRBV28 and TRBJ1-2; no reliable D call. The DNA for the CDR3 is TGTGCCAGCAGTTTTCAGAACTATGGCTACACCTTC. Protein product: CASSFQNYGYTF.